These T cell receptor beta chains were read from a single sample in a study of radiotherapy plus CTLA-4 blockade in lung cancer. Repertoires were generated with immunoSEQ multiplex PCR, while TCRdb's copy carries only in-frame clones and drops some. This sample has 52,000 or so clones, with approximately 80% found just once. The specimen was peripheral blood, collected from a patient treated with radiotherapy plus ipilimumab. All receptors come from a human donor with non-small cell lung cancer who had a partial response to radiotherapy plus ipilimumab. The CDR3 runs from the conserved cysteine through the conserved F or W. D genes are given only for firm matches.

V gene	D gene	J gene	CDR3 DNA	CDR3 protein
TRBV7-2	TRBD1	TRBJ1-5	TGTGCCAGCAGCCCTTCCCTTGGGACAGGGATCTATAGCAATCAGCCCCAGCATTTT	CASSPSLGTGIYSNQPQHF
TRBV7-3	TRBD2	TRBJ2-3	TGTGCCAGCAGCTTTCTGGGACTAGCGGGGGGGCAGGGCACAGATACGCAGTATTTT	CASSFLGLAGGQGTDTQYF
TRBV7-6	TRBD1	TRBJ2-7	TGTGCCAGCAGCTTAGAGGGACAGGGTGGGTACGAGCAGTACTTC	CASSLEGQGGYEQYF
TRBV6-5	-	TRBJ1-6	TGTGCCAGCAGTTACTCATCAACCCTCCACTTT	CASSYSSTLHF
TRBV6-6	-	TRBJ2-7	TGTGCCAACTCCCAGGGGCCCAGGAGTGAGCAGTACTTC	CANSQGPRSEQYF
TRBV21-1	-	TRBJ2-7	TGTGCCAGCAGCAAAGGGCAGGGCAAGTCCCACGAGCAGTACTTC	CASSKGQGKSHEQYF
TRBV6-1	TRBD1	TRBJ2-2	TGTGCCAGCAGTTCCGGGACAGGGGTCACCGGGGAGCTGTTTTTT	CASSSGTGVTGELFF
TRBV28	-	TRBJ2-5	TGTGCCAGCAGTTTATCGGGCCCGGGGGAGACCCAGTACTTC	CASSLSGPGETQYF
TRBV18	-	TRBJ2-1	TGTGCCAGCTCACCGTCCAGCAGGTATGAGCAGTTCTTC	CASSPSSRYEQFF
TRBV6-1	TRBD1	TRBJ2-7	TGTGCCAGCAGCCCAGGACAGGTGTTCTACGAGCAGTACTTC	CASSPGQVFYEQYF
TRBV4-2	-	TRBJ1-1	TGTGCCAGCAGCCAAGGGACAGCGAACACTGAAGCTTTCTTT	CASSQGTANTEAFF
TRBV9	-	TRBJ2-2	TGTGCCAGCAGCGTAGCTCCAGGGAACACCGGGGAGCTGTTTTTT	CASSVAPGNTGELFF
TRBV13	-	TRBJ1-5	TGTGCCAGCAGCCTTAGACAGCTAGGCAATCAGCCCCAGCATTTT	CASSLRQLGNQPQHF
TRBV4-1	-	TRBJ2-1	TGCGCCAGCAGACAAACCCCGGGAGCTGAGCAGTTCTTC	CASRQTPGAEQFF